The source of this TCR beta chain is a study of blood T cell repertoires in COVID-19. Study background: T cells, B-cell-depleted T cells, or PBMCs supplied cDNA or gDNA.

Clones were sequenced by immunoSEQ multiplex PCR, and TCRdb holds only the in-frame ones, with some missing. This sample carries approximately 300,000 clones, 80% to 95% of them seen once, and the ten largest clones take about 6.8%. The germline CDR1 and CDR2 sequences are SNHLY and FYNNEI. CDR3 length: 16 amino acids. The V end was cut by 7 bases, the J end by 2 bases, with 19 bases between. Sample: peripheral blood. This rearrangement joins TRBV2 to TRBJ2-3; D possibly corresponds to TRBD2 (6 bases). The receptor was isolated from a woman aged 25 to 39 with COVID-19, enrolled during active disease. The CDR3 DNA sequence: TGTGCCAGCAACCCAAGCGGGCTCTACTCCACAGATACGCAGTATTTT. Translation: CASNPSGLYSTDTQYF. Combining the CDR3 with reference TRBV2 and TRBJ2-3 gives the whole variable domain EPEVTQTPSHQVTQMGQEVILRCVPISNHLYFYWYRQILGQKVEFLVSFYNNEISEKSEIFDDQFSVERPDGSNFTLKIRSTKLEDSAMYFCASNPSGLYSTDTQYFGPGTRLTVL.